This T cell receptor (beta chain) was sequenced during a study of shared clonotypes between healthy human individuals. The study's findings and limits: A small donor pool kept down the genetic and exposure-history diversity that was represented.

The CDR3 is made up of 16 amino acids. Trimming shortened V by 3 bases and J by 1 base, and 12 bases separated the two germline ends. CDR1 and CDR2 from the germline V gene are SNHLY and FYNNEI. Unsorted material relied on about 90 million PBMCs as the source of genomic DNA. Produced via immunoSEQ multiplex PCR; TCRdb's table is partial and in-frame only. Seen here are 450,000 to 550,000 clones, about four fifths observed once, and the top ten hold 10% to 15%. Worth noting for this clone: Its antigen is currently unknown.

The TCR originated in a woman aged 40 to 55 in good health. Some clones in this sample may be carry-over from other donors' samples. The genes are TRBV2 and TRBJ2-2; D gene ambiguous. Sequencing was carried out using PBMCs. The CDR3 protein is CASSESQLMNTGELFF. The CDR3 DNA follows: TGTGCCAGCAGTGAGAGCCAGCTAATGAACACCGGGGAGCTGTTTTTT.